One sample yielded the 26 T cell receptor beta chains listed below, sequenced in a study of blood T cell repertoires in COVID-19. The table came from immunoSEQ multiplex PCR; TCRdb's copy has only in-frame clones and leaves some out. The profile shows some 240,000 clones, 80% of them singletons. The source material was peripheral blood. The receptors stem from an older woman with acute or convalescent COVID-19.

DNA of the CDR3: TGTGCCAGCAGCTCCGAGCGGGGGGAGCAGTACTTC. Translating it yields CASSSERGEQYF. V and J are TRBV11-2 and TRBJ2-7; 8 bases are a match to TRBD2. Per germline, CDR1 SGHAT and CDR2 FQNNGV. The junction had 3 bases not matched to a gene; V was cut back by 4 bases and J by 7 bases. This CDR3 region has 12 residues.

V and J are TRBV4-2 and TRBJ2-5; D gene unclear. Trimming took off 1 base at V and 4 bases at J, with 7 bases between the two ends. Germline values: CDR1 LGHNA, CDR2 YNFKEQ. This CDR3 spans 13 amino acids. CDR3 amino acids: CASSQGLGETQYF. The CDR3, as DNA: TGTGCCAGCAGCCAAGGACTGGGAGAGACCCAGTACTTC.

This sequence joins TRBV25-1 and TRBJ2-3; tentatively, D is TRBD1 (6 bases). Trimming removed 1 base from V and 5 bases from J, with 10 bases in between. Germline CDR1 is MGHDK and CDR2 is SYGVNS. CDR3 length: 14 amino acids. For the CDR3, the DNA is TGTGCCAGCAGTGAATCAGGGGCCTTAGATACGCAGTATTTT. As protein: CASSESGALDTQYF.

The V and J genes are TRBV6-6 and TRBJ1-4, with no clear D. The germline V gene encodes CDR1 MNHNY and CDR2 SVGAGI (reference sequence). The CDR3 spans 11 residues. V was clipped by 3 bases and J by 10 bases, with 6 bases between them. CDR3 DNA sequence: TGTGCCAGCAGTTATCGGTTAAAACTGTTTTTT. Its translation is CASSYRLKLFF.

The V gene is TRBV3-1 (or the pseudogene TRBV3-2), the J gene TRBJ1-6; 7 nucleotides line up with TRBD1. CDR1 and CDR2 from the germline V gene are LGHDT and YNNKEL (reference sequence). The CDR3 contains 19 residues. V shed 4 bases and J 1 base; nucleotides not matched to a gene: 13. The CDR3 DNA follows: TGTGCCAGCAGCCGATGGACGGTGACAGGGAAATCCTATAATTCACCCCTCCACTTT. As protein: CASSRWTVTGKSYNSPLHF.

About this clone: The same CDR3 is also encoded by other DNA sequences in this sample. CDR3 loop: CASSRGQTYGYTF. DNA of the CDR3: TGTGCCAGCAGCCGTGGACAGACCTATGGCTACACCTTC. This chain links TRBV7-2 with TRBJ1-2, with D possibly matching TRBD1 (6 bases). V was cut by 5 bases and J by 4 bases, with 11 bases left in between. The CDR3 totals 13 residues. Germline V lookup: CDR1 SGHTA, CDR2 FQGNSA.

A few counts support this clone. This chain uses TRBV3-1 (or the pseudogene TRBV3-2) with TRBJ2-2, with 11 bases lining up with TRBD1. The junction had 6 bases not matched to a gene; V was cut back by 0 bases and J by 6 bases. The CDR3 covers 17 residues. Germline assignment: CDR1 LGHDT and CDR2 YNNKEL (reference sequence). CDR3 sequence: CASSQDLGQGAPGELFF. Here the CDR3 DNA reads TGTGCCAGCAGCCAAGATCTTGGACAGGGGGCTCCCGGGGAGCTGTTTTTT.

As DNA, the CDR3 is TGTGCCACCAGCCGGGCTGGGGCCAACGTCCTGACTTTC. Amino acids: CATSRAGANVLTF. This chain joins TRBV24-1 and TRBJ2-6; D is ambiguous. This CDR3 comprises 13 residues. Between the trimmed V and J ends, which lost 7 bases and 2 bases, there was a span of 5 bases. The germline V gene has CDR1 KGHDR and CDR2 SFDVKD.

This chain joins TRBV2 and TRBJ2-2; TRBD2 matches 13 bases. Losses at the gene ends were 6 bases for V and 1 base for J; bases not matched to a gene: 5. CDR1 is SNHLY, CDR2 FYNNEI, per germline. The CDR3 has 17 amino acids. The CDR3, as DNA: TGTGCCAGCAGGCGACTAGCGGGGGGCCGGAACACCGGGGAGCTGTTTTTT. This sequence encodes CASRRLAGGRNTGELFF.

The chain links TRBV5-1 to TRBJ2-3; 7 nucleotides line up with TRBD2. The CDR3 runs 15 residues. The germline gives CDR1 SGHRS, CDR2 YFSETQ. J was trimmed by 1 base and V by 2 bases; bases with no gene match: 4. DNA of the CDR3: TGCGCCAGCAGCTTACTAGCGCCCCGCACAGATACGCAGTATTTT. It yields the protein CASSLLAPRTDTQYF. Together with reference TRBV5-1 and TRBJ2-3, the CDR3 gives the full variable domain: KAGVTQTPRYLIKTRGQQVTLSCSPISGHRSVSWYQQTPGQGLQFLFEYFSETQRNKGNFPGRFSGRQFSNSRSEMNVSTLELGDSALYLCASSLLAPRTDTQYFGPGTRLTVL.

V and J are TRBV7-2 and TRBJ1-3, with D tentatively TRBD1 (5 bases). Trimming took off 2 bases at V and 2 bases at J, with 7 bases between the two ends. CDR1 is SGHTA and CDR2 is FQGNSA in the germline V gene. This CDR3 has 14 residues. CDR3 DNA sequence: TGTGCCAGCAGCTTATGGGGGGCTGGAAACACCATATATTTT. This gives the protein CASSLWGAGNTIYF.

The gene calls are TRBV28 and TRBJ2-5, with a possible D match to TRBD2 (6 bases). The germline V and J ends were trimmed by 4 bases and 5 bases, with 20 bases remaining between them. Germline V CDR1 and CDR2: MDHEN, SYDVKM. This CDR3 has 16 residues. The CDR3, as DNA: TGTGCCAGCAGTTCTGGAGGGCCGCGGGTAGGGGAGACCCAGTACTTC. It is translated as CASSSGGPRVGETQYF. Full variable domain (rest looked up from reference TRBV28 and TRBJ2-5): DVKVTQSSRYLVKRTGEKVFLECVQDMDHENMFWYRQDPGLGLRLIYFSYDVKMKEKGDIPEGYSVSREKKERFSLILESASTNQTSMYLCASSSGGPRVGETQYFGPGTRLLVL.

In DNA form, the CDR3 reads TGTGCCAGCAGCCACACCGGGACAGGCTTTACCTACGAGCAGTACTTC. Translating gives CASSHTGTGFTYEQYF. This chain connects TRBV3-1 (or the pseudogene TRBV3-2) to TRBJ2-7, with 8 bases identical to TRBD1. This CDR3 comprises 16 residues. The V and J ends lost 3 bases and 2 bases, in that order; junction bases with no gene match: 9. The germline V gene has CDR1 LGHDT and CDR2 YNNKEL (reference sequence).

The chain uses TRBV24-1 and TRBJ1-5, with D perhaps TRBD1 (5 bases). Trimming took off 10 bases at V and 0 bases at J, with 18 bases between the two ends. This CDR3 region has 16 residues. CDR1 is KGHDR and CDR2 is SFDVKD in the germline V gene. The CDR3: CATAGRTIYSNQPQHF. CDR3 sequence (DNA): TGTGCCACGGCGGGGCGTACGATTTATAGCAATCAGCCCCAGCATTTT.

DNA for the CDR3: TGCGCCAGCAGGGACACCGGGACAAGGGAGCTGTTTTTT. This gives the protein CASRDTGTRELFF. The chain couples TRBV10-2 to TRBJ2-2; D possibly corresponds to TRBD1 (6 bases). Trimming took off 6 bases at V and 9 bases at J, with 14 bases between the two ends. The CDR3 is made up of 13 amino acids. Germline values: CDR1 WSHSY, CDR2 SAAADI.

The gene calls are TRBV5-1 and TRBJ2-7; TRBD1 matches at 11 bases. The CDR3 loop spans 18 amino acids. With 1 base clipped from V and 2 bases from J, the junction kept 11 bases outside the gene matches. Germline CDR1 is SGHRS and CDR2 is YFSETQ. CDR3 nucleotides: TGCGCCAGCAGCTTGCAGGTTATGGGACAGGGGGTTACCTACGAGCAGTACTTC. Translation gives CASSLQVMGQGVTYEQYF.

This clone was found a few times. The genes are TRBV19 and TRBJ1-6, with 9 bases identical to TRBD1. The junction had 3 bases not matched to a gene; V was cut back by 6 bases and J by 0 bases. Germline V lookup: CDR1 LNHDA, CDR2 SQIVND (reference sequence). This CDR3 region has 16 residues. The CDR3 nucleotides are TGTGCCAGTAGGGACAGGGGAAGCTCCTATAATTCACCCCTCCACTTT. Encoded protein: CASRDRGSSYNSPLHF.

This clone was seen only a few times. This chain connects TRBV4-2 to TRBJ2-4; a weak D match, TRBD1 (6 bases). CDR3 length: 16 amino acids. Germline V gene data show CDR1 as LGHNA and CDR2 as YNFKEQ. With 0 bases removed from V and 4 bases from J, the gap between germline ends came to 13 bases. The CDR3 sequence: CASSQDTGSGKNIQYF. DNA for the CDR3: TGTGCCAGCAGCCAAGATACAGGGTCGGGTAAAAACATTCAGTACTTC.

The chain joins TRBV7-8 to TRBJ1-2; D remains ambiguous. The CDR3 extends over 13 amino acids. V was pared by 1 base and J by 4 bases, with 7 bases between. Germline loops: CDR1 SGHVS, CDR2 FQNEAQ. The CDR3 sequence: CASSLGEAYGYTF. CDR3 sequence (DNA): TGTGCCAGCAGCTTAGGGGAGGCCTATGGCTACACCTTC.

This chain connects TRBV7-3 to TRBJ2-1; perhaps TRBD2 as D (5 bases). Germline V lookup: CDR1 SGHTA, CDR2 FQGTGA. Trimming cost V 2 bases and J 4 bases, with 9 bases left between them. The CDR3 runs to 14 residues. The CDR3 here is CASSLYGEYNEQFF. In DNA form, the CDR3 reads TGTGCCAGCAGCTTATATGGGGAGTACAATGAGCAGTTCTTC.

J is TRBJ1-4 and V is TRBV5-6, with 9 bases lining up with TRBD1. Germline V CDR1 and CDR2: SGHDT, YYEEEE. The CDR3 covers 14 residues. Trimming took 3 bases from V and 6 from J; bases not matched to a gene: 3. In DNA, the CDR3 is TGTGCCAGCAGCTCTCGGGACAGGGATGAAAAACTGTTTTTT. Its translation: CASSSRDRDEKLFF.

The sample holds many counts of this clone. The chain employs TRBV5-8 and TRBJ1-5; D ambiguous. The CDR3 is made up of 15 amino acids. CDR1 is SGHTS and CDR2 is YDEGEE in the germline V gene. V gave up 2 bases and J gave up 4 bases, with 13 bases separating them. The CDR3 coding sequence is TGTGCCAGCAGCTTAGATCCCTATCGTAATCAGCCCCAGCATTTT. Encoded protein: CASSLDPYRNQPQHF.

DNA of the CDR3: TGTGCCAGCAGTTCTCCAAGGGAGACTGAAGCTTTCTTT. Translating it yields CASSSPRETEAFF. This sequence joins TRBV6-5 and TRBJ1-1; D remains unclear. Trimming stripped 4 bases from V and 5 bases from J, with 11 bases between. This CDR3 has 13 amino acids. Germline V gene lookup returns CDR1 MNHEY and CDR2 SVGAGI.

This rearrangement joins TRBV3-1 (or the pseudogene TRBV3-2) to TRBJ2-5, with 9 bases fitting TRBD2. This CDR3 comprises 16 residues. Per the germline V gene, CDR1 is LGHDT and CDR2 is YNNKEL (reference sequence). J lost 1 base, V lost 1 base, and 4 bases had no gene match. The CDR3 region has the DNA TGTGCCAGCAGCCAAGTGGCGGGGGGGAGCCAAGAGACCCAGTACTTC. As protein: CASSQVAGGSQETQYF.

This clone was seen ten or more times. This chain connects TRBV12-3 or TRBV12-4 to TRBJ2-3; 8 nucleotides match TRBD2. The CDR3 has 11 amino acids. After removal of 6 bases from V and 14 bases from J, the junction contained 7 bases not matched to a gene. Here the CDR3 DNA reads TGTGCCAGCAGAACCGGGACTAGTCGGTATTTT. The encoded protein is CASRTGTSRYF.

V is TRBV12-3 or TRBV12-4 and J is TRBJ1-1; D is possibly TRBD1 (5 bases). V was trimmed by 10 bases and J by 0 bases, leaving 12 bases between them. The CDR3 length is 13 residues. CDR3: CATRGGLNTEAFF. Here the CDR3 DNA reads TGTGCCACTAGGGGAGGTTTGAACACTGAAGCTTTCTTT.